This paragraph covers one TCR beta chain sequence. Its antigen is unknown. Trimming took off 1 base at V and 2 bases at J, with 8 bases between the two ends. Germline V gene lookup returns CDR1 SGHNT and CDR2 YENEEA. The CDR3 extends over 14 amino acids. Method: immunoSEQ multiplex PCR; TCRdb's copy keeps in-frame clones and lacks some. In the table there are roughly 120,000 clones, about 91% of which are singletons. The sample originates from a study of cytomegalovirus exposure and HLA in healthy donors. Study-level information: The 95 to 150 validation repertoires were produced on the same platform as the 550 to 700 repertoires of the first cohort. This was reported in a later analysis. Findings and limits, study-wide: Cytomegalovirus association was listed for around 180 TCR beta chains. In vitro experiments confirmed that three CMV-associated chains were specific for CMV antigens.

The source is a man between 18 and 35 years old in good health and CMV-seronegative. V gene TRBV11-3 combines with J gene TRBJ1-2; possible D gene TRBD1, 5 bases. The sequenced sample was PBMCs. CDR3 nucleotide sequence: TGTGCCAGCAGCTTAGCCCCAGGGAACTATGGCTACACCTTC. This gives the protein CASSLAPGNYGYTF. The full variable domain, with the rest looked up from reference TRBV11-3 and TRBJ1-2, is EAGVVQSPRYKIIEKKQPVAFWCNPISGHNTLYWYLQNLGQGPELLIRYENEEAVDDSQLPKDRFSAERLKGVDSTLKIQPAELGDSAVYLCASSLAPGNYGYTFGSGTRLTVV.